These 20 T cell receptor beta chains share one sample of origin, sequenced in a study of shared clonotypes between healthy human individuals. Terminally differentiated effector memory CD45RA+ cells were excluded by CCR7 positive selection of CD45RO-negative cells. Profiled with immunoSEQ multiplex PCR; TCRdb holds only in-frame clones, not every one. Among millions of clones, approximately 94% were seen once, and the ten largest hold 0.85% to 1.2%. Sequencing used naive CD8+ T cells sorted from blood. The receptors here all came from a young man in good health.

This chain links TRBV27 with TRBJ2-1, with 7 bases aligning to TRBD2. Trimming at V came to 3 bases and at J to 0 bases, leaving 2 bases not matched to a gene. The V gene's germline CDR1 is MNHEY and CDR2 SMNVEV (reference sequence). CDR3 length: 15 residues. In nucleotides, the CDR3 is TGTGCCAGCAGTTTTGGGAGGGGCTCCTACAATGAGCAGTTCTTC. It specifies CASSFGRGSYNEQFF.

This sequence joins TRBV11-2 and TRBJ2-7, with D unresolved. The germline gives CDR1 SGHAT, CDR2 FQNNGV. The CDR3 spans 13 residues. Trimming stripped 3 bases from V and 3 bases from J, with 9 bases between. The chain's CDR3 is CASSLRPYYEQYF. The CDR3 DNA sequence: TGTGCCAGCAGCTTGAGGCCCTACTACGAGCAGTACTTC.

This chain joins TRBV7-9 and TRBJ1-1; D is undetermined. Germline V gene sequence: CDR1 SEHNR, CDR2 FQNEAQ (reference sequence). CDR3 size: 10 residues. V dropped 8 bases and J dropped 7 bases, with 8 bases sitting between them. CDR3 in amino acids: CASGRHEAFF. CDR3 coding DNA: TGTGCCAGCGGGAGGCATGAAGCTTTCTTT.

V usage is TRBV7-8 and J usage is TRBJ2-1; D is undetermined. The germline V gene encodes CDR1 SGHVS and CDR2 FQNEAQ. CDR3 length: 12 amino acids. V dropped 1 base and J dropped 8 bases, with 6 bases sitting between them. CDR3 sequence reads: CASSLERDEQFF. For the CDR3, the DNA is TGTGCCAGCAGCTTAGAAAGAGATGAGCAGTTCTTC.

Turning to this clone: The junction does not match germline at one end; this may be a read error. Here the CDR3 DNA reads TGTGCCAGTAGTACCTCCTTGGACAGTGCCTACGAGCGGTACTTC. It is translated as CASSTSLDSAYERYF. V usage is TRBV19 and J usage is TRBJ2-7; tentative D call: TRBD1 (6 bases). CDR3 length equals 15 residues. In germline, CDR1 is LNHDA, CDR2 SQIVND (reference sequence).

V and J are TRBV6-5 and TRBJ2-5; TRBD2 might be the D (6 bases). With 5 bases removed from V and 4 bases from J, the gap between germline ends came to 17 bases. From germline, CDR1 is MNHEY and CDR2 SVGAGI. The CDR3 runs to 15 residues. The CDR3 here is CASSPTSGVRETQYF. The CDR3 DNA reads as TGTGCCAGCAGTCCGACGTCGGGAGTCAGAGAGACCCAGTACTTC.

The rearrangement joins TRBV13 to TRBJ2-3; D remains ambiguous. The CDR3 runs 14 residues. Germline CDR1 reads PRHDT; CDR2 reads FYEKMQ (reference sequence). Trimming took 5 bases from V and 2 from J, leaving 11 bases between them. This CDR3 is CASSPLLDTDTQYF. CDR3 nucleotide sequence: TGTGCCAGCAGCCCACTCTTGGACACAGATACGCAGTATTTT.

As to this clone: Other DNA sequences in this sample translate to the same CDR3. The chain is built from TRBV2 and TRBJ2-5; D is ambiguous. The CDR3 has 14 residues. The V and J ends lost 3 bases and 0 bases respectively, with 8 bases between them. Per germline, CDR1 SNHLY and CDR2 FYNNEI. In DNA, the CDR3 is TGTGCCAGCAGTGAGGGCGGTTACCAAGAGACCCAGTACTTC. This gives the protein CASSEGGYQETQYF.

The chain links TRBV5-6 to TRBJ1-3; D is undetermined. CDR1 SGHDT and CDR2 YYEEEE come from the germline V gene. The CDR3 contains 16 residues. The germline V and J ends were trimmed by 2 bases and 6 bases, with 18 bases remaining between them. The CDR3 DNA reads as TGTGCCAGCAGCTTTGGAACGGCCTTTACAGAAAACACCATATATTTT. Its protein is CASSFGTAFTENTIYF.

This clone is a singleton in its sample. This sequence joins TRBV29-1 and TRBJ1-6, with a tentative D call TRBD1 (6 bases). Germline loops: CDR1 SQVTM, CDR2 ANQGSEA. CDR3 length equals 13 residues. Trimming took off 5 bases at V and 6 bases at J, with 11 bases between the two ends. The chain's CDR3 is CSVPRTANSPLHF. As DNA, the CDR3 is TGCAGCGTTCCGCGGACAGCTAATTCACCCCTCCACTTT.

This sequence joins TRBV6-1 and TRBJ1-2, with D uncertain. CDR1 is MNHNS and CDR2 is SASEGT in the germline V gene. The CDR3 totals 14 residues. Trimming shortened V by 1 base and J by 5 bases, and 11 bases separated the two germline ends. DNA of the CDR3: TGTGCCAGCAGTGAAGTAAGGGATACGTATGGCTACACCTTC. The encoded protein is CASSEVRDTYGYTF.

The V and J genes are TRBV5-8 and TRBJ1-1, with 8 positions matching TRBD1. In germline, CDR1 is SGHTS, CDR2 YDEGEE. V lost 3 bases and J lost 7; bases outside the gene matches: 2. The CDR3 consists of 12 residues. The chain's CDR3 is CASSSDRDEAFF. CDR3 sequence (DNA): TGTGCCAGCAGCTCGGACAGGGATGAAGCTTTCTTT.

V usage is TRBV7-9 and J usage is TRBJ2-7; weak D call: TRBD1 (5 bases). Germline loops: CDR1 SEHNR, CDR2 FQNEAQ (reference sequence). This CDR3 comprises 14 residues. With 5 bases removed from V and 2 bases from J, the gap between germline ends came to 13 bases. The CDR3 protein is CASSGMDNAYEQYF. For the CDR3, the DNA is TGTGCCAGCAGCGGCATGGACAATGCCTACGAGCAGTACTTC.

The chain is built from TRBV6-1 and TRBJ2-5; no reliable D call. TRBJ2-7 explains the end of the DNA better; the J call may be wrong. Per germline, CDR1 MNHNS and CDR2 SASEGT. The length of the CDR3 is 14 residues. The CDR3 protein is CASSEVSSSYEQYF. The CDR3 bases are TGTGCCAGCAGTGAAGTCAGCTCCTCCTACGAGCAGTACTTC.

This sequence joins TRBV4-3 and TRBJ2-1; 7 bases match TRBD2. Germline V lookup: CDR1 LGHNA, CDR2 YSLEER. This CDR3 is 17 amino acids long. V dropped 0 bases and J dropped 6; count of bases not matched to a gene: 11. CDR3 protein: CASSQDLFREGVNEQFF. CDR3 nucleotides: TGCGCCAGCAGCCAAGATCTTTTCAGGGAGGGAGTCAATGAGCAGTTCTTC.

The rearrangement links TRBV4-1 to TRBJ2-3; D gene ambiguous. CDR1 MGHRA and CDR2 YSYEKL come from the germline V gene. The CDR3 sequence is 14 residues long. V dropped 1 base and J dropped 1 base, with 6 bases sitting between them. Here the CDR3 reads CASSQAIGTDTQYF. For the CDR3, the DNA is TGCGCCAGCAGCCAAGCGATCGGCACAGATACGCAGTATTTT.

For this clone: Within the sample, other DNA sequences also encode this same CDR3. The V call is TRBV4-3, the J call TRBJ1-1; D remains unclear. Trimming stripped 0 bases from V and 1 base from J, with 6 bases between. The CDR3 is made up of 14 amino acids. Germline loops: CDR1 LGHNA, CDR2 YSLEER. The CDR3 DNA is TGCGCCAGCAGCCAAGATGGGGAGAACACTGAAGCTTTCTTT. Its protein is CASSQDGENTEAFF.

The V and J genes are TRBV2 and TRBJ1-1, with D possibly being TRBD1 (5 bases). Germline CDR1 reads SNHLY; CDR2 reads FYNNEI. CDR3 length equals 13 residues. V dropped 7 bases and J dropped 2 bases, with 11 bases sitting between them. CDR3 DNA sequence: TGTGCCAGCAATTGGGGCAGCAACACTGAAGCTTTCTTT. This encodes CASNWGSNTEAFF.

V usage is TRBV5-8 and J usage is TRBJ2-1; a weak D match, TRBD2 (5 bases). The V gene's germline CDR1 is SGHTS and CDR2 YDEGEE. The CDR3 runs 14 residues. V lost 4 bases and J lost 6, with 14 bases in between. CDR3 bases: TGTGCCAGCAGCCCGTCCGGACTGAGCAATGAGCAGTTCTTC. It translates to CASSPSGLSNEQFF.

The chain is built from TRBV11-2 and TRBJ1-3, with D unclear. The CDR3 length is 12 residues. V dropped 8 bases and J dropped 3 bases, with 8 bases sitting between them. In germline, CDR1 is SGHAT, CDR2 FQNNGV. CDR3 coding DNA: TGTGCCAGCTTCATGGGTGGAAACACCATATATTTT. It yields the protein CASFMGGNTIYF.